This T cell receptor beta chain originates from a study of blood T cell repertoires in COVID-19. Study background: The samples span acute and convalescent COVID-19 from the United States, Italy and Spain. The cDNA or gDNA used as material had been derived from T cells, B-cell-depleted T cells, or PBMCs.

Followed over time, Seattle patients had been enrolled while infection was active. Original methodology: Quantification of nucleated cells was approximated via reference gene primer amplification. Assay: immunoSEQ multiplex PCR; the TCRdb copy retains only in-frame clones and omits some. Clone size and the V and J calls come from that table; the DNA yielded D and trimming. This repertoire shows roughly 150,000 clones, around 87% found once; its top ten account for under 3%. The CDR3 totals 14 residues. Germline values: CDR1 SGHTA, CDR2 FQGNSA. After removal of 3 bases from V and 6 bases from J, the junction contained 3 bases not matched to a gene.

The TCR comes from a woman at least 80 years old with COVID-19, enrolled during active disease. The sequencing sample was made of peripheral blood. This rearrangement joins TRBV7-2 to TRBJ2-2; TRBD1 aligns across 8 bases. The CDR3 nucleotides read TGTGCCAGCAGCTTGGACAGGGTCGCCGGGGAGCTGTTTTTT. Translated: CASSLDRVAGELFF.